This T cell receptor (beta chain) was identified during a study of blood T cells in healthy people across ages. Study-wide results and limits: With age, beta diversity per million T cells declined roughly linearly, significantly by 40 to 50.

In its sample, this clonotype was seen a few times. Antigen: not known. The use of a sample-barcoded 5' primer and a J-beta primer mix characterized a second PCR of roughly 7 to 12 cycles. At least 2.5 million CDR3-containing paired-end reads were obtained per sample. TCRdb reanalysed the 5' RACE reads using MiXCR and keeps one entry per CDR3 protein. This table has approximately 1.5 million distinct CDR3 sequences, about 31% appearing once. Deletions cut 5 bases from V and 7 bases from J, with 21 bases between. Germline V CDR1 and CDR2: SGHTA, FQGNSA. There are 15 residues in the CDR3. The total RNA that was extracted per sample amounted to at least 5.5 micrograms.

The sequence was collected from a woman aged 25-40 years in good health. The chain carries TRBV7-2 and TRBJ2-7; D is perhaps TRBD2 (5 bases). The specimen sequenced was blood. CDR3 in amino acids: CASSRGIISYGEQYF. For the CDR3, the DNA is TGTGCCAGCAGCCGAGGGATCATATCCTACGGGGAGCAGTACTTC.